The sample holds a few counts of the clone carrying this TCR beta chain. Its matching antigen is unknown. The data are from a study of cytomegalovirus exposure and HLA in healthy donors. Between the trimmed V and J ends, which lost 0 bases and 13 bases, there was a span of 15 bases. The V gene's germline CDR1 is SGHDN and CDR2 FVKESK. The CDR3 totals 13 residues. Study-level points and caveats: Some V segments could not be told apart, so they were left out, TRBV6-2 and TRBV6-3 among them. Later analysis associated a missense DCLRE1C variant with TCR beta V- and J-gene trimming. Available immune exposure information covered CMV serostatus only. Later analysis reportedly placed an Asian-associated ancestry cluster below the roughly 700-donor mean in N-insertions.

The PCR had 60 Vbeta and 13 Jbeta primers. Sequencing used immunoSEQ multiplex PCR; TCRdb keeps in-frame clones, though not all of them. Of some 100,000 clones listed, roughly three quarters were seen once; the top ten hold approximately 3.7%. The sample consisted of PBMCs. The clonotype was recovered from a female donor in good health and CMV-seropositive. V gene TRBV14 combines with J gene TRBJ1-2, with unresolved D. Written as DNA, the CDR3 is TGTGCCAGCAGCCAAGACCGGCGGGCCGGAGGCACCTTC. Protein product: CASSQDRRAGGTF.